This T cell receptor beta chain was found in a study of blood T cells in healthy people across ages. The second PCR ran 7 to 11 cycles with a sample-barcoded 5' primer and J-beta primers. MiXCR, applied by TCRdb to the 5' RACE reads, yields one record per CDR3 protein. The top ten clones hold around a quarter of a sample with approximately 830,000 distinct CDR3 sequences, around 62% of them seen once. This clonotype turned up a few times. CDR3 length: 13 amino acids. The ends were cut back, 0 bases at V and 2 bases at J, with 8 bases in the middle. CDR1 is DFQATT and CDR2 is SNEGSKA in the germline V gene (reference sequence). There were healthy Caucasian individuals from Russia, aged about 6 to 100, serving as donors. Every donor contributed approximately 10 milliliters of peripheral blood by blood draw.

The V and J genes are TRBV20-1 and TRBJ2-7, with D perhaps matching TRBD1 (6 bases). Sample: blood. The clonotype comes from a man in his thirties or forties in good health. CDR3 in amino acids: CSARDRTAYEQYF. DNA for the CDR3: TGCAGTGCTAGAGATAGGACAGCCTACGAGCAGTACTTC.